A single sample gave rise to the 3 T cell receptor beta chains below, sequenced in a study of spatial heterogeneity in lung cancer. Time point noted: blood at routine non-recurrence follow-up after resection. TCRdb reprocessed the 5' RACE reads via MiXCR and lists one record per CDR3 protein. The top ten clones hold more than 7% of a sample with 35,000 to 45,000 distinct CDR3 sequences, approximately 22% of them seen once. The source material was PBMCs, sampled at follow-up. The receptors here all came from a female donor with early-stage non-small cell lung cancer.

V and J are TRBV5-1 and TRBJ2-2, with 7 bases identical to TRBD2. J lost 5 bases, V lost 0 bases, and 7 bases had no gene match. Looked up from germline, CDR1 is SGHRS and CDR2 is YFSETQ. This CDR3 comprises 16 residues. The CDR3 nucleotides are TGCGCCAGCAGCTTGGTCCCCGTGGGGGGGACCGGGGAGCTGTTTTTT. This codes for CASSLVPVGGTGELFF.

This clonotype showed up many times. The chain combines TRBV4-1 with TRBJ2-1; D is unresolved. The V end was cut by 0 bases, the J end by 12 bases, with 9 bases between. CDR1 is MGHRA and CDR2 is YSYEKL in the germline V gene. The length of the CDR3 is 12 residues. CDR3 residues: CASSQDEVWQFF. DNA for the CDR3: TGCGCCAGCAGCCAAGATGAGGTATGGCAGTTCTTC.

This clonotype was counted between two and nine times. The chain combines TRBV20-1 with TRBJ2-7; the D gene is possibly TRBD1 (6 bases). V was cut by 2 bases and J by 3 bases, with 8 bases left in between. The CDR3 has 12 residues. Germline V CDR1 and CDR2: DFQATT, SNEGSKA (reference sequence). CDR3 nucleotides: TGCAGTGCTAGACAGGGGATCTACGAGCAGTACTTC. It translates to CSARQGIYEQYF.